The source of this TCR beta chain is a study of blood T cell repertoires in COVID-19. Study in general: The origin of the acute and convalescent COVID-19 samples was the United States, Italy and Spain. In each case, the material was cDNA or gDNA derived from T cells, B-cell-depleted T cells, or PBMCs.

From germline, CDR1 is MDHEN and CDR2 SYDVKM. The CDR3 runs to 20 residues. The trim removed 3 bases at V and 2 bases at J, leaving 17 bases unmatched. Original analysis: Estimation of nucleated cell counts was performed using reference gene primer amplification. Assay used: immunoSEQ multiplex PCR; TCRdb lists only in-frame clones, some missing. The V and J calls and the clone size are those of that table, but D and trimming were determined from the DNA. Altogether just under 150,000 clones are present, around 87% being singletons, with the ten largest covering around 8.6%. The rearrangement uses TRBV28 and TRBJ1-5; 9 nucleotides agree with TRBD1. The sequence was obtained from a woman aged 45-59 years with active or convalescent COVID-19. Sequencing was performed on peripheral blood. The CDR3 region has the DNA TGTGCCAGCAGTTTTCCCCTACAGGGGGCGATCGATTTCGGCAATCAGCCCCAGCATTTT. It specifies CASSFPLQGAIDFGNQPQHF.